The T cell receptor beta chain under discussion was sequenced for a study of cytomegalovirus exposure and HLA in healthy donors. The study, taken as a whole, reports: A previous analysis found most TCR beta V segments productive roughly 87% or roughly 30% of the time. HLA-A and HLA-B allele assignments for most subjects were reportedly predicted accurately using TCR beta sequences. Information on immune exposure was restricted to one variable (CMV serostatus).

The PCR ran on 60 Vbeta and 13 Jbeta primers. TCRdb's table, derived via immunoSEQ multiplex PCR, lists solely in-frame clones and lacks some. The table lists roughly 66,000 clones, 70% to 80% of them singletons, with 7.8% in the top ten. A note on this clone: Its antigen is as yet unknown.

CDR3 size: 15 residues. V lost 5 bases and J 8 bases, leaving 18 bases between the germline ends. Germline-derived CDR1 and CDR2 are SEHNR and FQNEAQ (reference sequence). The receptor's source is a man aged 18-30 years in good health and CMV-seropositive. The sequenced material came from PBMCs. The chain couples TRBV7-9 to TRBJ1-4; D gene uncertain. The CDR3 sequence: CASSRLEGSREKLFF. CDR3 nucleotides: TGTGCCAGCAGCCGTTTAGAGGGCTCCCGGGAAAAACTGTTTTTT.